This T cell receptor beta chain was captured by sequencing in a study of blood T cells in healthy people across ages. This clonotype was counted only a few times. CDR3 length: 15 amino acids. Germline values: CDR1 SQVTM, CDR2 ANQGSEA. Trimming cost V 4 bases and J 4 bases, with 18 bases left between them. Primed by a sample-barcoded 5' primer and a J-beta primer mix, a second PCR proceeded for roughly 6 to 12 cycles. One entry per CDR3 protein, called by TCRdb with MiXCR from the 5' RACE reads. Of roughly 800,000 distinct CDR3 sequences in the sample, about 62% were seen once. The V gene is TRBV29-1, the J gene TRBJ2-3; possibly TRBD1 for D (6 bases). Input material: blood. The receptor was isolated from a man aged 25 to 40 in good health. The CDR3 spells CSVGSRGRLPDTQYF. As DNA, the CDR3 is TGCAGCGTTGGGTCCAGGGGCAGGTTACCAGATACGCAGTATTTT.